This T cell receptor beta chain is from a study of blood T cell repertoires in COVID-19 (dated by TCRdb to the early 2020s). With regard to the full study: Samples covering the acute and convalescent phases of COVID-19 were provided by collaborators in the United States, Italy and Spain. The material from the prospective study consisted of cDNA or gDNA derived from T cells, B-cell-depleted T cells, or PBMCs. Sample metadata almost always included a de-identified subject ID, COVID-19 status, age in years and sex. Where available, HLA class I and class II types were obtained from metadata supplied by the sample provider rather than from assay-based typing. The repertoires were released in a freely available public database intended as a resource for research on the immune response to SARS-CoV-2. Deeply sampled blood TCRbeta repertoires from subjects exposed to, actively infected with, or recovered from COVID-19 were included in the dataset. The samples were drawn from two sources: the first 160 participants of the ongoing ImmuneRACE study, and 950 to 1,500 subjects contributed by 6 global collaborators.

This clone was picked up a small number of times. The antigen it recognizes is unknown. No much larger clone exists at a distance of one base, and base qualities are not known. Whole blood was collected in K2EDTA tubes by collaborating institutions according to the institutions' own protocols. For TCRbeta analysis, collaborators shipped samples as frozen whole blood, isolated PBMCs, or DNA extracted from either of those sample types. TCRbeta CDR3 regions were amplified from genomic DNA by means of the immunoSEQ Assay, a bias-controlled multiplex PCR. Under the source paper's analysis protocol: The number of nucleated cells in each sample was estimated from the amplification of reference gene primers within the assay. To quantify the absolute abundance of each unique TCRbeta CDR3 rearrangement, sequence reads were collapsed and filtered. For each sample, productive Simpson clonality was calculated by taking the square root of Simpson's diversity index across productive rearrangements. TCRdb limited this immuneACCESS table to in-frame rearrangements with V and J called. A share of clones is missing; checked studies link under half to unresolved V genes, and the rest is unexplained. V and J calls and clone size are given by that table; D and trimming were obtained from the DNA. This sample has roughly 14,000 clones in its table, and about 80% of those were observed once. The ten top clones hold roughly 10% of the sample.

Germline trimming: 3 bases from V, 3 bases from J; junction bases outside gene matches: 4. The cysteine opens and the phenylalanine closes a CDR3 of 17 amino acids. This entry keeps only the CDR3 DNA: 51 bases, framed from base 1. For CDR1 and CDR2, the germline V gene lists KGHSH and LQKENI. Overall study results and their limits: How much clinical and demographic metadata was included differed by source and by participant, and the metadata was provided uncurated.

Sequencing was carried out using peripheral blood. This TCR was recovered from a human donor in a cohort sampled during active COVID-19. The V and J genes are TRBV18 and TRBJ2-2, with 13 bases in between that match TRBD2. The CDR3: CASSPTSGGPYTGELFF. At the DNA level, the sequence is TGTGCCAGCTCACCGACTAGCGGGGGGCCATACACCGGGGAGCTGTTTTTT.